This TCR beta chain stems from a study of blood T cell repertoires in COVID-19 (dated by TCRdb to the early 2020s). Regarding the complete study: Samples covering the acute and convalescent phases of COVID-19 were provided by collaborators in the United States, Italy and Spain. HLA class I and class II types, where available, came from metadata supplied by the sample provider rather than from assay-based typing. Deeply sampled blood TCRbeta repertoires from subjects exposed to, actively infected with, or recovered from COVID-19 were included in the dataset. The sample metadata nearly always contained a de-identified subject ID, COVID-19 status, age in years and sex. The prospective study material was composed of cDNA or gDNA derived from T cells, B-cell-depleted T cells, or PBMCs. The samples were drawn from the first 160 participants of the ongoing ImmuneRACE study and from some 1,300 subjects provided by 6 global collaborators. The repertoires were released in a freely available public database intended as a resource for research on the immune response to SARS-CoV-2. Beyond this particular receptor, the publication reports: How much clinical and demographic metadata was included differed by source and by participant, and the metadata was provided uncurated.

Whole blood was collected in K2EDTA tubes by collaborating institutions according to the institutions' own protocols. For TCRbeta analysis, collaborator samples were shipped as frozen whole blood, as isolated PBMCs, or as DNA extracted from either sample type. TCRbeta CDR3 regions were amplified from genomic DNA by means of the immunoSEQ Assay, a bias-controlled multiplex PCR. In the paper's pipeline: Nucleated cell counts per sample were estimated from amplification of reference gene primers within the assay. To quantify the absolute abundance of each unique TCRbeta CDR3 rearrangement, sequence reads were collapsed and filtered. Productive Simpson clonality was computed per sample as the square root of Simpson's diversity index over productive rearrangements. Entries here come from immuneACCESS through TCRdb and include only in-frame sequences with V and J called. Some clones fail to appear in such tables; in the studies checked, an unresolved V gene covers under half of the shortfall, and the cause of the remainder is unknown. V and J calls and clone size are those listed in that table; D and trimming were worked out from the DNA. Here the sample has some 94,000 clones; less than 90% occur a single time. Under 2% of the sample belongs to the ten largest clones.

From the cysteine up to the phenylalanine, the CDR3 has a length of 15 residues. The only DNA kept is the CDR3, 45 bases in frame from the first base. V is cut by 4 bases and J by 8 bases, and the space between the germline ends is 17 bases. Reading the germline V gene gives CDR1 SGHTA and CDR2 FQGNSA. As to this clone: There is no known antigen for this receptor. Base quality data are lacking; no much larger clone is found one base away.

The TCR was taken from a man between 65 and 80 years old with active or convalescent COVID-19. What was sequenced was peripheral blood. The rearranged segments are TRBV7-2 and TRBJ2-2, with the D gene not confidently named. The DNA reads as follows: TGTGCCAGCAGCTCCCCCGCGACAAGAAGGGGGGAGCTGTTTTTT. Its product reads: CASSSPATRRGELFF.